This T cell receptor (beta chain) stems from a study of blood T cell repertoires in COVID-19. This clone was found a few times. Assay: immunoSEQ multiplex PCR; the TCRdb copy retains only in-frame clones and omits some. The profile shows under 350,000 clones, 65% to 90% of them singletons. Sequencing was carried out using peripheral blood. This receptor was obtained from a human donor in a cohort sampled during active COVID-19.

CDR3 sequence: CASRSTSTEAFF. CDR3 coding DNA: TGTGCCAGCAGGAGTACGTCCACTGAAGCTTTCTTT. V usage is TRBV6-5 and J usage is TRBJ1-1; D is unresolved. The CDR3 covers 12 residues. V lost 6 bases and J lost 4, with 9 bases in between. From germline, CDR1 is MNHEY and CDR2 SVGAGI.